The rows below give T cell receptor beta chains drawn from one sample of a study of blood T cell repertoires in COVID-19. This table comes from immunoSEQ multiplex PCR, and its TCRdb copy is limited to in-frame clones, with some not included. The sample includes around 380,000 clones, around 87% of them seen just once. Material: PBMCs or T cells enriched from blood (not recorded which). The receptors were gathered from a man aged 30 to 45 who had recovered from COVID-19. CDR3s include the opening cysteine and the closing phenylalanine or tryptophan. D genes are given only for firm matches. Clone size is shown for a subset of rows, as once, few, many or a class of expanded clone.

size	J	D	V	DNA	CDR3
NA	TRBJ1-1	NA	TRBV2	TGTGCCAGCAGGGGGGGTCCTGAAGCTTTCTTT	CASRGGPEAFF
NA	TRBJ1-1	TRBD1	TRBV5-1	TGCGCCAGCAGCTTGGAGGGACAGAGCTTCGACACTGAAGCTTTCTTT	CASSLEGQSFDTEAFF
NA	TRBJ1-1	NA	TRBV29-1	TGCAGCGTTAGAACAGGCACTGAAGCTTTCTTT	CSVRTGTEAFF
NA	TRBJ1-1	TRBD1	TRBV4-3	TGCGCCAGCAGCCGCGGACAGGGACAGGTAGCTTTCTTT	CASSRGQGQVAFF
NA	TRBJ1-2	TRBD1	TRBV5-1	TGCGCCAGCAGCTTGGGCTACAGGGGGGAAGGCTACACCTTC	CASSLGYRGEGYTF
NA	TRBJ1-1	NA	TRBV2	TGTGCCAGCACGGGAGGGGGGACTGAAGCTTTCTTT	CASTGGGTEAFF
once	TRBJ2-1	NA	TRBV12-3/TRBV12-4	TGTGCCAGCAGTTTGATTCGGAATGAGCAGTTCTTC	CASSLIRNEQFF
few	TRBJ2-4	NA	TRBV30	TGTGCCTGGGAACACGGGAACATTCAGTACTTC	CAWEHGNIQYF
NA	TRBJ1-6	TRBD1	TRBV5-4	TGTGCCAGCAGCTTGGCAGGGGGCGGTTCACCCCTCCACTTT	CASSLAGGGSPLHF
NA	TRBJ1-1	NA	TRBV11-1	TGTGCCAGCAGCTTAATAAACACTGAAGCTTTCTTT	CASSLINTEAFF
NA	TRBJ1-5	TRBD1	TRBV27	TGTGCCAGCAGTTTTACCGGGACAGGGATCGGTCAGCCCCAGCATTTT	CASSFTGTGIGQPQHF
NA	TRBJ2-5	NA	TRBV4-1	TGCGCCAGCAGCCAAGGCAGGACAAAAGAGACCCAGTACTTC	CASSQGRTKETQYF
NA	TRBJ1-5	TRBD1	TRBV6-5	TGTGCCAGCATTCGGGGACAGGGGGCTCAGCCCCAGCATTTT	CASIRGQGAQPQHF
NA	TRBJ2-1	NA	TRBV11-2	TGTGCCAGCAGCTTAGTATCGAGTCTCAATGAGCAGTTCTTC	CASSLVSSLNEQFF
NA	TRBJ1-1	NA	TRBV4-1	TGCGCCAGCAGCCATGGGGGGGCAAACACTGAAGCTTTCTTT	CASSHGGANTEAFF
NA	TRBJ2-3	TRBD2	TRBV7-6	TGTGCCAGCAGCTTACTAGCGGGGGGGAGCACAGATACGCAGTATTTT	CASSLLAGGSTDTQYF
NA	TRBJ1-1	TRBD1	TRBV4-1	TGCGCCAGCAGCCCCTACCGACAGGGGGACACTGAAGCTTTCTTT	CASSPYRQGDTEAFF
few	TRBJ1-5	TRBD1	TRBV19	TGTGCCAGTAGTATAACGGACAGGCTTAGCAATCAGCCCCAGCATTTT	CASSITDRLSNQPQHF
few	TRBJ2-2	TRBD1	TRBV3-1/TRBV3-2	TGTGCCAGCAGCCAAGCAGACAGGGTCCCCGGGGAGCTGTTTTTT	CASSQADRVPGELFF
NA	TRBJ2-6	TRBD1	TRBV3-1/TRBV3-2	TGTGCCAGCAGCCACCGGGACAGGGTGGTCCCCGGGGCCAACGTCCTGACTTTC	CASSHRDRVVPGANVLTF
NA	TRBJ1-6	NA	TRBV7-2	TGTGCCAGCAGCTTACCGGGTTACAATTCACCCCTCCACTTT	CASSLPGYNSPLHF
NA	TRBJ2-4	TRBD1	TRBV7-9	TGTGCCAGCAGCTTCGATATTGCCCCGGGACAGCAAAACATTCAGTACTTC	CASSFDIAPGQQNIQYF
once	TRBJ2-1	NA	TRBV20-1	TGCAGTGCTAGAGTTAGTCGGGAGCAGTTCTTC	CSARVSREQFF
NA	TRBJ1-4	NA	TRBV10-3	TGTGCCATCAGTGATACGGGGACTAATGAAAAACTGTTTTTT	CAISDTGTNEKLFF
NA	TRBJ1-2	NA	TRBV3-1/TRBV3-2	TGTGCCAGCAGCCAAGGGAGGGACTATGGCTACACCTTC	CASSQGRDYGYTF
NA	TRBJ1-6	TRBD1	TRBV7-2	TGTGCCAGCAGCCCCGACAGGGGATTAAGCTCCTATAATTCACCCCTCCACTTT	CASSPDRGLSSYNSPLHF
NA	TRBJ1-5	TRBD1	TRBV7-9	TGTGCCGGGGGGACAGGGTATAGCAATCAGCCCCAGCATTTT	CAGGTGYSNQPQHF
NA	TRBJ2-3	NA	TRBV6-1	TGTGCCAGCAGTGAAGTCAGGGCAGGCACAGATACGCAGTATTTT	CASSEVRAGTDTQYF
once	TRBJ2-7	TRBD2	TRBV25-1	TGTGCCAGCAGTGAATCGGCTAGCGGGGGCCGACACTCCTACGAGCAGTACTTC	CASSESASGGRHSYEQYF
NA	TRBJ1-6	TRBD1	TRBV6-5	TGTGCCAGCAGTTATGCGGGGACAGGCTATAATTCACCCCTCCACTTT	CASSYAGTGYNSPLHF
NA	TRBJ2-7	TRBD1	TRBV5-6	TGTGCCAGCAGCGACAGGGTTACCTACGAGCAGTACTTC	CASSDRVTYEQYF
NA	TRBJ2-3	TRBD2	TRBV9	TGTGCCAGCAGCCCCCGCGGGGGACTTAGCACAGATACGCAGTATTTT	CASSPRGGLSTDTQYF
NA	TRBJ2-5	NA	TRBV5-1	TGCGCCAGCAGCCCTAAAATTGTGGCAGGACTGTACCAAGAGACCCAGTACTTC	CASSPKIVAGLYQETQYF
NA	TRBJ1-1	NA	TRBV3-1/TRBV3-2	TGTGCCAGCAGCCAGAAAGGGAGGGCAGGGCGGAGGGATGGTGAAGCTTTCTTT	CASSQKGRAGRRDGEAFF
NA	TRBJ2-5	NA	TRBV5-1	TGCGCCAGCGGACTACAGAGGACCGACGAGACCCAGTACTTC	CASGLQRTDETQYF
NA	TRBJ2-3	TRBD2	TRBV2	TGTGCCAGCATCCGCGGGAGGTCGGGAGATACGCAGTATTTT	CASIRGRSGDTQYF
NA	TRBJ2-6	NA	TRBV19	TGTGCCAGTAGTGCGAGGACAGAAAGCATCTCTGGGGCCAACGTCCTGACTTTC	CASSARTESISGANVLTF
NA	TRBJ1-2	NA	TRBV27	TGTGCCAGCAGTTTATCGGCAGGTTTAGGCGGCTACACCTTC	CASSLSAGLGGYTF
few	TRBJ1-5	TRBD1	TRBV28	TGTGCCAGCAGTTGGACAGGGGTGGGGAATCAGCCCCAGCATTTT	CASSWTGVGNQPQHF
NA	TRBJ1-1	NA	TRBV7-6	TGTGCCAGCCGCGGGGGGGGTAGTGGTGAAGCTTTCTTT	CASRGGGSGEAFF
once	TRBJ1-2	NA	TRBV6-2/TRBV6-3	TGTGCCAGCAGTTACCCCCAGCTAGCTAACTATGGCTACACCTTC	CASSYPQLANYGYTF
NA	TRBJ1-1	TRBD1	TRBV5-6	TGTGCCAGCAGCTTGTTTTTAGGACAGGCGAACACTGAAGCTTTCTTT	CASSLFLGQANTEAFF
NA	TRBJ1-3	NA	TRBV5-1	TGCGCCAGCAGCTTCAGCGCAGGGTCCGGAAACACCATATATTTT	CASSFSAGSGNTIYF
NA	TRBJ2-1	NA	TRBV9	TGTGCCAGCAGCGTAGGTACTCCCCCCTACAATGAGCAGTTCTTC	CASSVGTPPYNEQFF
NA	TRBJ1-1	NA	TRBV5-1	TGCGCCAGCAGCTTGGCCCTTGAGGCAGAAGCTTTCTTT	CASSLALEAEAFF
NA	TRBJ1-5	TRBD1	TRBV5-4	TGTGCCAGCAGCTATGGGACAGGCAATCAGCCCCAGCATTTT	CASSYGTGNQPQHF
NA	TRBJ1-2	NA	TRBV2	TGTGCCAGCAGTGAACCCGACAGGCGTAACTATGGCTACACCTTC	CASSEPDRRNYGYTF
NA	TRBJ2-7	TRBD1	TRBV6-6	TGTGCCAGCAGTCGGGACAGGGGGCCCCATCCCCTCGTCGAGCAGTACTTC	CASSRDRGPHPLVEQYF